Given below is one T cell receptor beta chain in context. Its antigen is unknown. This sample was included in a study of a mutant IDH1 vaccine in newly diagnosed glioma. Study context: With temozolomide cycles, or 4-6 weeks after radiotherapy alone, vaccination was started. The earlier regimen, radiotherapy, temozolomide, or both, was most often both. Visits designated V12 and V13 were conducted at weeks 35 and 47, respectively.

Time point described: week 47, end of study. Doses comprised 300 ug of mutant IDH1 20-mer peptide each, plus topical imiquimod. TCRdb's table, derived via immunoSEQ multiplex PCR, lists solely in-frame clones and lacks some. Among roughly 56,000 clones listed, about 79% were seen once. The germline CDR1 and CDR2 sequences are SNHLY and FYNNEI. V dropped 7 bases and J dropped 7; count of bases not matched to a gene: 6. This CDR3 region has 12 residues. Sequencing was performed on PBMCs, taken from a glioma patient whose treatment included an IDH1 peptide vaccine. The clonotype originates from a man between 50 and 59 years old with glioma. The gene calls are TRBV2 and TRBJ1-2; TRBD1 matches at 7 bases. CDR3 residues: CASNRGEAGYTF. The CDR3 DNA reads TGTGCCAGCAACAGGGGTGAGGCTGGCTACACCTTC.